These 25 T cell receptor beta chains share one sample of origin, sequenced in a study of T cell responses to AZD1222 COVID-19 vaccine. Sequencing was performed with immunoSEQ multiplex PCR; in TCRdb, only in-frame clones are kept and a portion is missing. The sample includes roughly 150,000 clones, roughly 92% of them seen just once. The sequences come from peripheral blood, collected on day 0 of AZD1222 vaccination. These receptors were obtained from an adult in good health.

The rearrangement uses TRBV6-1 and TRBJ1-2; 7 nucleotides align to TRBD1. The CDR3 totals 13 residues. Germline V gene data show CDR1 as MNHNS and CDR2 as SASEGT. V was clipped by 3 bases and J by 7 bases; unmatched bases: 5. CDR3 protein: CASSDQTGSGYTF. Written as DNA, the CDR3 is TGTGCCAGCAGTGATCAGACAGGGAGTGGCTACACCTTC.

The chain recombines TRBV24-1 with TRBJ2-1; D call uncertain. This CDR3 region has 13 residues. V was cut by 5 bases and J by 6 bases, with 10 bases left in between. The germline gives CDR1 KGHDR, CDR2 SFDVKD. The CDR3 DNA sequence: TGTGCCACCAGTGGAGTAATCGGCAATGAGCAGTTCTTC. This gives the protein CATSGVIGNEQFF.

This chain uses TRBV18 with TRBJ1-1; possibly TRBD1 for D (6 bases). CDR1 is KGHSH and CDR2 is LQKENI in the germline V gene. Trimming left V 2 bases short and J 4 bases short, with 11 bases between. The CDR3 runs 14 residues. In DNA form, the CDR3 reads TGTGCCAGCTCACCAACAGGGTGGGGCACTGAAGCTTTCTTT. Amino acids: CASSPTGWGTEAFF.

The chain couples TRBV4-1 to TRBJ1-5; TRBD1 aligns across 10 bases. From germline, CDR1 is MGHRA and CDR2 YSYEKL. The trim removed 0 bases at V and 7 bases at J, leaving 3 bases unmatched. CDR3 size: 15 residues. CDR3 loop: CASSQDGTGVQPQHF. The CDR3 nucleotides are TGCGCCAGCAGCCAAGATGGGACAGGGGTGCAGCCCCAGCATTTT.

This clone was recorded once. The gene calls are TRBV4-1 and TRBJ1-5; TRBD1 agrees at 11 bases. Germline V gene sequence: CDR1 MGHRA, CDR2 YSYEKL. V lost 0 bases to trimming and J lost 9 bases; unmatched junction nucleotides: 1. The CDR3 totals 14 residues. The DNA for the CDR3 is TGCGCCAGCAGCCAAGAGGGACAGGGGGTGCCCCAGCATTTT. This encodes CASSQEGQGVPQHF.

V usage is TRBV7-9 and J usage is TRBJ2-3; TRBD2 agrees at 13 bases. The CDR3 totals 16 residues. V shed 3 bases, J shed 4 bases, and the junction held 4 bases outside the gene matches. Germline V gene sequence: CDR1 SEHNR, CDR2 FQNEAQ (reference sequence). In DNA, the CDR3 is TGTGCCAGCAGCTTGGGACTAGCGGGGAACGCAGATACGCAGTATTTT. It specifies CASSLGLAGNADTQYF.

The J gene is TRBJ1-5, the V gene TRBV4-3; TRBD1 matches at 8 bases. Germline V gene lookup returns CDR1 LGHNA and CDR2 YSLEER. V trimming: 0 bases; J trimming: 5 bases; junction bases outside the gene matches: 3. The CDR3 length is 15 residues. The DNA for the CDR3 is TGCGCCAGCAGCCAAGACAGGGGGCCATATCAGCCCCAGCATTTT. Translated: CASSQDRGPYQPQHF.

The chain links TRBV18 to TRBJ1-1; D is possibly TRBD1 (6 bases). Trimming removed 5 bases at V and 1 base at J, with 11 bases between. Germline V lookup: CDR1 KGHSH, CDR2 LQKENI. The length of the CDR3 is 14 residues. CDR3 sequence reads: CASSTQGWNTEAFF. The CDR3 bases are TGTGCCAGCTCAACACAGGGCTGGAACACTGAAGCTTTCTTT.

This clone was seen just once. The V gene is TRBV19, the J gene TRBJ1-6, with D tentatively TRBD1 (5 bases). This CDR3 has 16 residues. The V gene's germline CDR1 is LNHDA and CDR2 SQIVND (reference sequence). V dropped 11 bases and J dropped 7 bases, with 24 bases sitting between them. In DNA, the CDR3 is TGTGCCTCAAAGTTGGCGACGTCTCGGGGGAATTCACCCCTCCACTTT. Amino acid sequence: CASKLATSRGNSPLHF.

This chain joins TRBV5-4 and TRBJ1-4; D uncertain. Germline loops: CDR1 SGHNT, CDR2 YYREEE (reference sequence). The CDR3 extends over 14 amino acids. V was pared by 7 bases and J by 7 bases, with 17 bases between. The CDR3 DNA sequence: TGTGCCAGCGGTGACTCGGGTGTCGGTGAAAAACTGTTTTTT. Residues: CASGDSGVGEKLFF.

The rearrangement uses TRBV6-5 and TRBJ1-6, with unresolved D. CDR3 length: 15 amino acids. Trimming shortened V by 5 bases and J by 5 bases, and 13 bases separated the two germline ends. In germline, CDR1 is MNHEY, CDR2 SVGAGI. In DNA form, the CDR3 reads TGTGCCAGCAGTCCAGGTCTAGGACATAATTCACCCCTCCACTTT. Its protein product is CASSPGLGHNSPLHF.

The rearrangement uses TRBV24-1 and TRBJ1-1; possibly TRBD1 for D (6 bases). With 0 bases removed from V and 0 bases from J, the gap between germline ends came to 7 bases. CDR1 KGHDR and CDR2 SFDVKD come from the germline V gene. The CDR3 is 15 amino acids. Here the CDR3 reads CATSDLGQMNTEAFF. CDR3 coding DNA: TGTGCCACCAGTGATTTGGGACAGATGAACACTGAAGCTTTCTTT.

V usage is TRBV5-1 and J usage is TRBJ1-4, with 7 bases that match TRBD1. CDR3 length: 17 residues. The germline V gene has CDR1 SGHRS and CDR2 YFSETQ. Trimming took 0 bases from V and 1 from J; bases not matched to a gene: 6. This CDR3 reads CASSLAQGVVTNEKLFF. Here the CDR3 DNA reads TGCGCCAGCAGCTTGGCCCAGGGGGTTGTAACTAATGAAAAACTGTTTTTT.

The J gene is TRBJ1-5, the V gene TRBV2, with D perhaps matching TRBD1 (5 bases). The CDR3 spans 13 residues. Germline CDR1 and CDR2: SNHLY and FYNNEI. Deletions cut 8 bases from V and 7 bases from J, with 15 bases between. CDR3 residues: CASRGGEGQPQHF. The CDR3 DNA reads TGTGCCAGCCGTGGAGGGGAGGGACAGCCCCAGCATTTT. Complete variable domain (other parts from reference TRBV2 and TRBJ1-5): EPEVTQTPSHQVTQMGQEVILRCVPISNHLYFYWYRQILGQKVEFLVSFYNNEISEKSEIFDDQFSVERPDGSNFTLKIRSTKLEDSAMYFCASRGGEGQPQHFGDGTRLSIL.

This clone was detected only once. J is TRBJ1-6 and V is TRBV7-2; weak D call: TRBD1 (5 bases). The V end lost 5 bases, the J end lost 3 bases, and 23 bases lay between the germline ends. The CDR3 is made up of 19 amino acids. Germline V lookup: CDR1 SGHTA, CDR2 FQGNSA. This chain's CDR3 is CASSTQASRAIRYNSPLHF. The CDR3, as DNA: TGTGCCAGCAGCACACAGGCGAGTAGGGCCATACGCTATAATTCACCCCTCCACTTT.

A single count supports this clone. The chain uses TRBV10-3 and TRBJ1-5; D unresolved. The V gene lost 0 bases and the J gene lost 1 base, with 7 bases spanning the gap. Per germline, CDR1 ENHRY and CDR2 SYGVKD. The CDR3 contains 15 residues. The CDR3 nucleotides are TGTGCCATCAGTGAGTCAGGACGGAGCAATCAGCCCCAGCATTTT. Translated: CAISESGRSNQPQHF.

The V and J genes are TRBV7-3 and TRBJ2-1, with 9 bases that match TRBD2. After removal of 3 bases from V and 6 bases from J, the junction contained 6 bases not matched to a gene. This CDR3 has 15 residues. From germline, CDR1 is SGHTA and CDR2 FQGTGA. This CDR3 is CASSLGRAGGNEQFF. The DNA of the CDR3 is TGTGCCAGCAGCTTGGGCAGAGCGGGAGGCAATGAGCAGTTCTTC. The variable domain in full, with the rest retrieved from reference TRBV7-3 and TRBJ2-1, is GAGVSQTPSNKVTEKGKYVELRCDPISGHTALYWYRQSLGQGPEFLIYFQGTGAADDSGLPNDRFFAVRPEGSVSTLKIQRTERGDSAVYLCASSLGRAGGNEQFFGPGTRLTVL.

The genes are TRBV6-5 and TRBJ1-4; D is ambiguous. The germline V gene has CDR1 MNHEY and CDR2 SVGAGI. V lost 8 bases, J lost 2 bases, and 6 bases lay in between. The CDR3 contains 12 residues. DNA of the CDR3: TGTGCCAGCCGGGCTACTAATGAAAAACTGTTTTTT. Translated, it gives CASRATNEKLFF.

The CDR3 spells CASRTSLNTGELFF. The DNA of the CDR3 is TGTGCCAGCAGAACCAGTCTCAACACCGGGGAGCTGTTTTTT. The chain recombines TRBV6-5 with TRBJ2-2; the D is unclear. CDR3 length: 14 amino acids. CDR1 MNHEY and CDR2 SVGAGI come from the germline V gene. The V and J ends lost 6 bases and 2 bases respectively, with 10 bases between them.

This chain joins TRBV12-3 or TRBV12-4 and TRBJ1-5, with unresolved D. This CDR3 has 13 residues. The germline V and J ends were trimmed by 11 bases and 6 bases, with 17 bases remaining between them. CDR3 region: CAAGEEAGQPQHF. The CDR3, as DNA: TGTGCCGCCGGGGAGGAGGCGGGTCAGCCCCAGCATTTT.

The genes are TRBV6-5 and TRBJ2-2; D perhaps matches TRBD2 (5 bases). V was cut by 6 bases and J by 6 bases, with 11 bases left in between. Per germline, CDR1 MNHEY and CDR2 SVGAGI. The CDR3 consists of 13 residues. CDR3 region: CASRRTRAGELFF. DNA of the CDR3: TGTGCCAGCAGACGTACTAGGGCCGGGGAGCTGTTTTTT.

J is TRBJ2-1 and V is TRBV6-5, with D tentatively TRBD1 (6 bases). V lost 6 bases, J lost 4 bases, and 16 bases lay in between. CDR3 size: 15 residues. The germline CDR1 and CDR2 sequences are MNHEY and SVGAGI. The CDR3 DNA sequence: TGTGCCAGCAGCCCCACAGGGATGGAATACAATGAGCAGTTCTTC. Translation: CASSPTGMEYNEQFF.

The chain has TRBV6-1 and TRBJ1-2; no reliable D call. The CDR3 covers 16 residues. Germline V lookup: CDR1 MNHNS, CDR2 SASEGT. The V end lost 1 base, the J end lost 2 bases, and 14 bases lay between the germline ends. This CDR3 reads CASSEEAWAPNYGYTF. The CDR3 DNA reads TGTGCCAGCAGTGAAGAAGCTTGGGCTCCCAACTATGGCTACACCTTC.

The chain uses TRBV5-4 and TRBJ2-2; 7 nucleotides align to TRBD2. Germline V gene data show CDR1 as SGHNT and CDR2 as YYREEE (reference sequence). CDR3 length equals 16 residues. The V gene end was trimmed by 5 bases and the J gene end by 4 bases; junction bases not matched to a gene: 11. The CDR3 coding sequence is TGTGCCAGCAGTTCTTCTAGCGGCCAAGCCACCGGGGAGCTGTTTTTT. It yields the protein CASSSSSGQATGELFF.

V and J are TRBV6-6 and TRBJ1-1; D unresolved. Trimming took 2 bases from V and 5 from J, leaving 9 bases between them. CDR3 length: 13 amino acids. CDR1 and CDR2 (germline): MNHNY, SVGAGI (reference sequence). This CDR3 reads CASSYLTGTEAFF. CDR3 nucleotides: TGTGCCAGCAGTTACCTGACGGGTACTGAAGCTTTCTTT.